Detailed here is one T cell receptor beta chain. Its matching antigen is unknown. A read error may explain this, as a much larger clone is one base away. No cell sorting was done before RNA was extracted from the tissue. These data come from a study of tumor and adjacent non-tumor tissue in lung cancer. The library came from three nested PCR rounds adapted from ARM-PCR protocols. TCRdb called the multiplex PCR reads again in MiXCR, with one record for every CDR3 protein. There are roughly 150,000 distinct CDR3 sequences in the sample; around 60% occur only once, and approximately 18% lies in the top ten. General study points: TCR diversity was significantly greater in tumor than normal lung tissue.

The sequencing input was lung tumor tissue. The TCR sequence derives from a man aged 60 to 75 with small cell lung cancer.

The CDR3 sequence is CASRVGTSGGTYTQYF. The CDR3 nucleotides are TGTGCCAGCAGGGTGGGGACTAGCGGGGGCACATATACGCAGTATTTT. V and J are TRBV28 and TRBJ2-3; 14 bases are shared with TRBD2. CDR1 is MDHEN and CDR2 is SYDVKM in the germline V gene. The CDR3 length is 16 residues.